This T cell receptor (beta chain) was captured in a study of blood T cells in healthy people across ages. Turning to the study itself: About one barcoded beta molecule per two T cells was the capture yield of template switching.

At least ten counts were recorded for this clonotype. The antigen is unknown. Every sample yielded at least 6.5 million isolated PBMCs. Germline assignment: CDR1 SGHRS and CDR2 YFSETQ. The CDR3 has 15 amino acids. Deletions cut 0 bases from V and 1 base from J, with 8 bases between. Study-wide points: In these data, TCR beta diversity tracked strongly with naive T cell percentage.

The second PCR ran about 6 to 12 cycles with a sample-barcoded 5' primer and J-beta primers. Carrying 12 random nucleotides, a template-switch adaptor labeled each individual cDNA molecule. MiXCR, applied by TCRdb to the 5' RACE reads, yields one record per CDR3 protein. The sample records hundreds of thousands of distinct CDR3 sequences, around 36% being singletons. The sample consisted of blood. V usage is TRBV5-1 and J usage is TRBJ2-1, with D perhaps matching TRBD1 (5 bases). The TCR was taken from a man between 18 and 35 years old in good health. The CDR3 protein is CASSLDGHSYNEQFF. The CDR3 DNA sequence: TGCGCCAGCAGCTTGGATGGACATTCCTACAATGAGCAGTTCTTC.